The clone carrying this T cell receptor beta chain was counted at least ten times. Each CDR3 protein gets one entry after TCRdb re-called the 5' RACE reads with MiXCR. The table shows approximately 58,000 distinct CDR3 sequences, with under 15% occurring only once. These data belong to a study of T cells of healthy individuals. This sequence originates from a human donor in good health.

The CDR3 is CASSQEGRSSYEQYF. CDR3 nucleotides: TGTGCCAGCAGCCAAGAAGGACGGAGCTCCTACGAGCAGTACTTC. This chain links TRBV3-1 with TRBJ2-7; D is uncertain. CDR1 LGHDT and CDR2 YNNKEL come from the germline V gene (reference sequence). V was pared by 0 bases and J by 0 bases, with 9 bases between. The CDR3 runs to 15 residues.